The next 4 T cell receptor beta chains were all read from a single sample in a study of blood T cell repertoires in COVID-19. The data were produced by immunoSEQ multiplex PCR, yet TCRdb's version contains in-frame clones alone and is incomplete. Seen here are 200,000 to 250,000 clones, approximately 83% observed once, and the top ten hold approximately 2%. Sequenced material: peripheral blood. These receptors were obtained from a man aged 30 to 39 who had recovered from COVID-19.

For the CDR3, the DNA is TGTGCCAGCACCATCGACCGGGACAGGGGCGAGCAGTACTTC. Translating gives CASTIDRDRGEQYF. J is TRBJ2-7 and V is TRBV6-5; 10 bases fit TRBD1. Trimming at V came to 7 bases and at J to 6 bases, leaving 9 bases not matched to a gene. Germline values: CDR1 MNHEY, CDR2 SVGAGI. This CDR3 comprises 14 residues.

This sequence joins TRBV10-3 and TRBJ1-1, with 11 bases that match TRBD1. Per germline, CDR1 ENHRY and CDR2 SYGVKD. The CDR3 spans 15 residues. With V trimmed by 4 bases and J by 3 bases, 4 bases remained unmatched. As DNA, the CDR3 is TGTGCCATCAGTGGGGACAGGGGGGCGGACACTGAAGCTTTCTTT. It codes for CAISGDRGADTEAFF.

The CDR3 DNA reads TGTGCCAGCAGCTCCGGACAGGGGACCTATGGCTACACCTTC. Its protein is CASSSGQGTYGYTF. This chain links TRBV5-4 with TRBJ1-2, with TRBD1 matching over 9 bases. The V and J ends lost 3 bases and 4 bases, in that order; junction bases with no gene match: 4. Per the germline V gene, CDR1 is SGHNT and CDR2 is YYREEE (reference sequence). CDR3 length: 14 amino acids.

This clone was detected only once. The CDR3 loop is CASAPWGQGNFYEQYF. In nucleotides, the CDR3 is TGCGCCAGCGCTCCGTGGGGACAGGGAAACTTCTACGAGCAGTACTTC. The V and J genes are TRBV23-1 and TRBJ2-7; 9 nucleotides agree with TRBD1. TRBV23-1 is assigned to the ORF class and has an uncertain function. The CDR3 covers 16 residues. The J segment lost 3 bases and the V segment lost 8 bases, leaving 14 bases of the junction unmatched.